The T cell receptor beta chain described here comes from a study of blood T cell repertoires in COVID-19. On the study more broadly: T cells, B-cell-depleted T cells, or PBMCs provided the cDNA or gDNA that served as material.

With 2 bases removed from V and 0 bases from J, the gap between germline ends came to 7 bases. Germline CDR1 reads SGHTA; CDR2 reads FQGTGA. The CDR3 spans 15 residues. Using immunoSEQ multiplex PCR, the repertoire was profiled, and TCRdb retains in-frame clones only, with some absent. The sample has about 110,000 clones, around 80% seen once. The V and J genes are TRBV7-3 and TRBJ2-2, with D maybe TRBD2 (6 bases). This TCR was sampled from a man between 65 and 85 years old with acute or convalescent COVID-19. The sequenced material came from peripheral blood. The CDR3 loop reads CASSLAGTNTGELFF. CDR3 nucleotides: TGTGCCAGCAGCTTAGCGGGGACGAACACCGGGGAGCTGTTTTTT.